The source of this T cell receptor beta chain is a study of identical twins. This clonotype has at least ten counts. What it recognizes is unknown. TCRdb passed the 5' RACE reads through MiXCR, listing each CDR3 protein once. The profile covers under 350,000 distinct CDR3 sequences, with 9.5% appearing a single time and roughly 7% taken by the ten largest. Study-wide results and caveats: For out-of-frame beta sequences, excess twin sharing was weaker. Out-of-frame alpha sequences shared by twins showed excess low generation probability.

Separately, the same data were catalogued under a study of yellow fever vaccine responses in identical twins. As that study records: Twins' vaccine T cell responses were reported to seem partly convergent and partly personalized.

Sequenced: CD8+ T cells sorted from blood. This receptor was obtained from a young woman in good health.

CDR3 DNA: TGTGCCAGCAGCCATCCCAGTGACAGGGGGCTGAGCACAGATACGCAGTATTTT. Translating gives CASSHPSDRGLSTDTQYF. The gene calls are TRBV4-2 and TRBJ2-3, with 10 bases aligning to TRBD1. The CDR3 length is 18 residues. V lost 3 bases to trimming and J lost 0 bases; unmatched junction nucleotides: 9. Per germline, CDR1 LGHNA and CDR2 YNFKEQ.